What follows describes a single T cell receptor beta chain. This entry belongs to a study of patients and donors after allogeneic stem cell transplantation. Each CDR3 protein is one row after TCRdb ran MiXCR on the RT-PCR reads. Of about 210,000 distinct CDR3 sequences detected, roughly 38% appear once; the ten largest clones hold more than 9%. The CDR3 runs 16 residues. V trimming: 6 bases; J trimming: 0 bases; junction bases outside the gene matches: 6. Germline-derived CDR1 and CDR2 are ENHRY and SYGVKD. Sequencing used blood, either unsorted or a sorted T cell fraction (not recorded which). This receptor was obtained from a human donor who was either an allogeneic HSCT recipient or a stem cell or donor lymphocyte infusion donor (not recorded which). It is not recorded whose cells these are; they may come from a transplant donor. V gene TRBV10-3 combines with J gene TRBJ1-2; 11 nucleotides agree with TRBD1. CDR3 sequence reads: CAISKDRGLANYGYTF. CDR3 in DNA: TGTGCCATCAGCAAGGACAGGGGGCTAGCTAACTATGGCTACACCTTC.